This T cell receptor beta chain was recorded in a study of T cell repertoires in cytomegalovirus infection. Worth noting for this clonotype: Its antigen remains unidentified.

General study points: Identification of carriers of CMV plus the relevant HLA was achieved through cumulative public TCR beta family frequency.

MiXCR was run by TCRdb on the reads, yielding one entry per CDR3 protein. The table lists about 680,000 distinct CDR3 sequences, roughly 24% of them singletons, with approximately 8% in the top ten. The CDR3 runs to 15 residues. CDR1 DFQATT and CDR2 SNEGSKA come from the germline V gene (reference sequence). V was pared by 5 bases and J by 0 bases, with 7 bases of the junction left unmatched. The receptor was derived from a human donor in good health (CMV status not recorded). Some clones in this sample may be carry-over from other donors' samples. What was sequenced was CD8+ T cells from PBMCs. This chain joins TRBV20-1 and TRBJ2-3; 8 positions agree with TRBD2. CDR3 sequence (DNA): TGCAGTGCTCTGAGCGGGGGACTTAGCACAGATACGCAGTATTTT. This codes for CSALSGGLSTDTQYF.